This T cell receptor beta chain emerged from a study of CD8 T cells in Susac syndrome. With 9 bases removed from V and 6 bases from J, the gap between germline ends came to 10 bases. This CDR3 is 11 amino acids long. CDR1 and CDR2 from the germline V gene are MNHEY and SMNVEV (reference sequence). Sequencing of TCR beta, carried out with a high-throughput approach, was applied to CD8+ and CD4+ T cells from the blood. A quantity of about 0.5 to 1 ug RNA underwent reverse transcription using random hexamers. The TCR beta CDR3 was amplified by immunoSEQ multiplex PCR across 54 Vbeta, 13 Jbeta. TCRdb reanalysed the immunoSEQ multiplex PCR reads using MiXCR and keeps one entry per CDR3 protein. This table has about 130,000 distinct CDR3 sequences, around 91% appearing once.

The chain uses TRBV27 and TRBJ2-3, with D perhaps given as TRBD1 or TRBD2 (6 bases each). The sample comprised CD8+ T cells from PBMCs. The source is a human donor with multiple sclerosis. The CDR3 coding sequence is TGTGCCAGTAGAGGGGGGGATACGCAGTATTTT. Its protein product is CASRGGDTQYF.